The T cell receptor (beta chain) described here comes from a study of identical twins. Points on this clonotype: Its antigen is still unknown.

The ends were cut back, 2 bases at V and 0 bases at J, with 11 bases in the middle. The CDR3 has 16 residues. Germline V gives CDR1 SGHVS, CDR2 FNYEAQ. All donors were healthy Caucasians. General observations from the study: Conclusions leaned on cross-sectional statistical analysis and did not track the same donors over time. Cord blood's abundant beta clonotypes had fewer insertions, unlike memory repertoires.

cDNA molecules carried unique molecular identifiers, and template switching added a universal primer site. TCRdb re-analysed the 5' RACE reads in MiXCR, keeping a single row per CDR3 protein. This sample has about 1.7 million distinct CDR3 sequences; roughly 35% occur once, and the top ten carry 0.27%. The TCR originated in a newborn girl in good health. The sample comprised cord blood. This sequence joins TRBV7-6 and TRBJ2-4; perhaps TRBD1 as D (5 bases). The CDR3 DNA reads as TGTGCCAGCAGCTTACTCCCAGGGATAGCCAAAAACATTCAGTACTTC. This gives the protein CASSLLPGIAKNIQYF.